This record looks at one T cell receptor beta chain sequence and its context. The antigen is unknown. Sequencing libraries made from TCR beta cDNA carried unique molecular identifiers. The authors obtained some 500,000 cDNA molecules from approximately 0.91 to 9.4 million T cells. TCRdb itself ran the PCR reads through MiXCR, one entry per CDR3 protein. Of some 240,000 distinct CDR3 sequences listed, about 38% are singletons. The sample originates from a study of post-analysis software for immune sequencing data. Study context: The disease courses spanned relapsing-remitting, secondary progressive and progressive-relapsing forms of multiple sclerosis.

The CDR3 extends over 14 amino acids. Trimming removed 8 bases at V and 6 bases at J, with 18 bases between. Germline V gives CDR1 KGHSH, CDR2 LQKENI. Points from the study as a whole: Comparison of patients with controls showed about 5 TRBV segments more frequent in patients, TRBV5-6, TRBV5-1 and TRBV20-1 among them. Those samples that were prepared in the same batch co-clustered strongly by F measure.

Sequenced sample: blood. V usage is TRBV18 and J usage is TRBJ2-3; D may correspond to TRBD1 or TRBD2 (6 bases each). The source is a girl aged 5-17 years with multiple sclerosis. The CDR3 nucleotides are TGTGCCAGCCCACAGACTAGTGGGGGCGATACGCAGTATTTT. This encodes CASPQTSGGDTQYF.